A single T cell receptor beta chain is shown here with its context. Some clones are missing from TCRdb's copy, which holds only in-frame ones; the method was immunoSEQ multiplex PCR. The table has fewer than 10,000 clones, around 83% seen once; the top ten hold roughly 0.93%. The data were obtained in a study of PD-1 blockade in mismatch repair-deficient tumors. Overall study context: Patients had around 11 mismatch repair-deficient cancer types and were previously treated and progressing.

V trimming: 3 bases; J trimming: 7 bases; junction bases outside the gene matches: 7. CDR1 is SGHAT, CDR2 FQNNGV, per germline. The CDR3 consists of 14 residues. The sequencing used PBMCs, collected around 46 weeks after starting pembrolizumab. The J gene is TRBJ1-1, the V gene TRBV11-2; TRBD1 aligns across 8 bases. The clonotype originates from an adult with mismatch repair-deficient cancer. CDR3 nucleotides: TGTGCCAGCAGCTTGGCAGGGGGCAGGAATGAAGCTTTCTTT. This translates into CASSLAGGRNEAFF. Full variable domain (remainder filled in from reference TRBV11-2 and TRBJ1-1): EAGVAQSPRYKIIEKRQSVAFWCNPISGHATLYWYQQILGQGPKLLIQFQNNGVVDDSQLPKDRFSAERLKGVDSTLKIQPAKLEDSAVYLCASSLAGGRNEAFFGQGTRLTVV.